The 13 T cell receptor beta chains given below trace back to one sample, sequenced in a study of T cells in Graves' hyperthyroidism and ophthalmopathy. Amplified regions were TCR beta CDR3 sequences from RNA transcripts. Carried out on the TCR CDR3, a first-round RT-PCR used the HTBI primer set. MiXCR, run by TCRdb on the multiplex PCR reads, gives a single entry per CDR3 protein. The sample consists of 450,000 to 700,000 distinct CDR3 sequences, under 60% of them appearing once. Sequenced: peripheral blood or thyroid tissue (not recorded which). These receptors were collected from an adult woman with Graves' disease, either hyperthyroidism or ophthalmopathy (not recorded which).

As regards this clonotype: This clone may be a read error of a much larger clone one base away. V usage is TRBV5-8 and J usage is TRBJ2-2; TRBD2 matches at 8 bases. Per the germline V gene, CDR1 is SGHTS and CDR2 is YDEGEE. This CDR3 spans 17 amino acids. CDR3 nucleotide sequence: TGCGCCAGCAGCCAGGCATCAGGCGGGAGGTCGACCGGGGAGCTGTTTTTT. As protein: CASSQASGGRSTGELFF.

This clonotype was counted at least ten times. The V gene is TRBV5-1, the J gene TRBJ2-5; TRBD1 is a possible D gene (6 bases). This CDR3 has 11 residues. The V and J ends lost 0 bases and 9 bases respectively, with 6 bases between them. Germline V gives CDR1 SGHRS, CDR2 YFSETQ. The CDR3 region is CASSLGTAQYF. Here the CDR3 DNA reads TGCGCCAGCAGCTTGGGGACAGCCCAGTACTTC. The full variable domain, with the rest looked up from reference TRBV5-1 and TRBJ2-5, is KAGVTQTPRYLIKTRGQQVTLSCSPISGHRSVSWYQQTPGQGLQFLFEYFSETQRNKGNFPGRFSGRQFSNSRSEMNVSTLELGDSALYLCASSLGTAQYFGPGTRLLVL.

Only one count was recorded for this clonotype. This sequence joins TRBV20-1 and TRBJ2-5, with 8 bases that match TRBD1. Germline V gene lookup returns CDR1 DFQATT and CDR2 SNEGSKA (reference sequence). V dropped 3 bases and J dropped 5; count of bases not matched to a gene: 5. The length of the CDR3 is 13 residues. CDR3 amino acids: CSASTTGGETQYF. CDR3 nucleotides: TGCAGTGCTAGCACCACAGGGGGGGAGACCCAGTACTTC.

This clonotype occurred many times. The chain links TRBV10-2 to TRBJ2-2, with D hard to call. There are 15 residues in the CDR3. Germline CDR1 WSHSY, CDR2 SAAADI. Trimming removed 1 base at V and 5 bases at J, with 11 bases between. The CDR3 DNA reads TGCGCCAGCAGTGAGTACTCCCGATGGACCGGGGAGCTGTTTTTT. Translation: CASSEYSRWTGELFF.

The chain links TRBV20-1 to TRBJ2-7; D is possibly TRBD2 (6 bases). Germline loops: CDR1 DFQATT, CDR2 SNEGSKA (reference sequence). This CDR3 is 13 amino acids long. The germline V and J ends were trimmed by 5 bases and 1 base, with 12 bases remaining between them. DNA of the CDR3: TGCAGTGCTTTAGCGGAGGGGTCCTACGAGCAGTACTTC. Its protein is CSALAEGSYEQYF.

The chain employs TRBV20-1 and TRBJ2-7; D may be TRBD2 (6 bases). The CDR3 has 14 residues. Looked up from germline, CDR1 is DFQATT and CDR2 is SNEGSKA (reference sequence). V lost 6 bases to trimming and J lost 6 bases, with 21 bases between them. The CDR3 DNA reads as TGCAGTGCCGTAAGGAGGCGCGGGATCGGCGAGCAGTACTTC. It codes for CSAVRRRGIGEQYF.

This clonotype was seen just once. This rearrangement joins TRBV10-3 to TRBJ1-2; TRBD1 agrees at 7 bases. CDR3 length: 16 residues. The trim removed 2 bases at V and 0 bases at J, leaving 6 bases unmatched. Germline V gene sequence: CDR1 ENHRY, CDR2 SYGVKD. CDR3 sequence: CAISERDRGSNYGYTF. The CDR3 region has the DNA TGTGCCATCAGTGAGCGGGACAGAGGATCTAACTATGGCTACACCTTC.

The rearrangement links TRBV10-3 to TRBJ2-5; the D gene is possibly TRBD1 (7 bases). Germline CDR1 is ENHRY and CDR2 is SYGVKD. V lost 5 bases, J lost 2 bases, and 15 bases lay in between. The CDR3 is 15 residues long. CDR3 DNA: TGTGCCATCAGTCGACAGGGAGGAGGGCAAGAGACCCAGTACTTC. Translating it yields CAISRQGGGQETQYF.

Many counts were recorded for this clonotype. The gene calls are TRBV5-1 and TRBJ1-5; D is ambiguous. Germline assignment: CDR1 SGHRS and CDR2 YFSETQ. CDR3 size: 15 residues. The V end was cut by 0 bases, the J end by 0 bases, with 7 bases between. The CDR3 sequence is CASSLGVNSNQPQHF. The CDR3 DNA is TGCGCCAGCAGCTTGGGTGTAAATAGCAATCAGCCCCAGCATTTT.

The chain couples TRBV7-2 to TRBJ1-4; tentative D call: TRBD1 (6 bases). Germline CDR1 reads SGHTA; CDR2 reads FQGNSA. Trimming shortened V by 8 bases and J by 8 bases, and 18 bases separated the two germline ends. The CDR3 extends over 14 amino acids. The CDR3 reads CASSGTTFSEKLFF. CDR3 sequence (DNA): TGTGCCAGCTCAGGGACAACCTTTAGCGAAAAACTGTTTTTT. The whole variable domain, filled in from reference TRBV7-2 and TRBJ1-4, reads GAGVSQSPSNKVTEKGKDVELRCDPISGHTALYWYRQSLGQGLEFLIYFQGNSAPDKSGLPSDRFSAERTGGSVSTLTIQRTQQEDSAVYLCASSGTTFSEKLFFGSGTQLSVL.

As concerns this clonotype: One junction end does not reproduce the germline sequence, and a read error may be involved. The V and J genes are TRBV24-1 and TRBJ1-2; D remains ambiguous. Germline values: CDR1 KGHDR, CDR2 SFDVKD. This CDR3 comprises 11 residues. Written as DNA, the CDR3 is TGTGCCAGCAGTAAGGGTTCTGGCTACACCTTC. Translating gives CASSKGSGYTF.

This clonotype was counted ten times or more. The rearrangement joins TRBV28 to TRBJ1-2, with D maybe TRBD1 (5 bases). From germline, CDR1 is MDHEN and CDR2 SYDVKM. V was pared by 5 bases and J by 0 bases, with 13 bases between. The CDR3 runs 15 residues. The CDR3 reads CASSRRQGSNYGYTF. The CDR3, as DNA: TGTGCCAGCAGTCGCCGGCAGGGTTCTAACTATGGCTACACCTTC.

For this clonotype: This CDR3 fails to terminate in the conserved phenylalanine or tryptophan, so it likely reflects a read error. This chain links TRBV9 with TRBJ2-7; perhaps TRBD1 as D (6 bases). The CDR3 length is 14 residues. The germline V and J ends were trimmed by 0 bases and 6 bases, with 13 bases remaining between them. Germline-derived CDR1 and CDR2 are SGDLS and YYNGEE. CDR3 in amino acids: CASSVATGLGEQYL. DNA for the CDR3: TGTGCCAGCAGCGTAGCTACAGGGCTCGGCGAGCAGTACCTC.